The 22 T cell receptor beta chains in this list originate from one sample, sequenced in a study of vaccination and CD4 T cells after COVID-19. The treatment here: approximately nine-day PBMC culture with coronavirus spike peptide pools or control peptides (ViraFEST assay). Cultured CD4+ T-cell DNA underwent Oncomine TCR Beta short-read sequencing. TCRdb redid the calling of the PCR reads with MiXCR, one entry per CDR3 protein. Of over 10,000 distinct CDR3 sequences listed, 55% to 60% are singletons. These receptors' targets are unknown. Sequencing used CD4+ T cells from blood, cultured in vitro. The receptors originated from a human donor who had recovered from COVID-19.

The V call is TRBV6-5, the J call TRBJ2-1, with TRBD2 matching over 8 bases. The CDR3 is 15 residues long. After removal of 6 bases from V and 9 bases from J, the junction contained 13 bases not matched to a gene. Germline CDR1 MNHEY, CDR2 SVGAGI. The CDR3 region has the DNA TGTGCCAGCAGGTACAATAGCGGGATCGGCGGTGAGCAGTTCTTC. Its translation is CASRYNSGIGGEQFF.

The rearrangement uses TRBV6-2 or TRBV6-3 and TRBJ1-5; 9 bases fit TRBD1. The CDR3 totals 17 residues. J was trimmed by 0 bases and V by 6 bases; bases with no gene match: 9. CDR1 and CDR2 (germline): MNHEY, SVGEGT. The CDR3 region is CASSQNRGLISNQPQHF. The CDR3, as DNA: TGTGCCAGCAGCCAAAACAGGGGGCTGATTAGCAATCAGCCCCAGCATTTT.

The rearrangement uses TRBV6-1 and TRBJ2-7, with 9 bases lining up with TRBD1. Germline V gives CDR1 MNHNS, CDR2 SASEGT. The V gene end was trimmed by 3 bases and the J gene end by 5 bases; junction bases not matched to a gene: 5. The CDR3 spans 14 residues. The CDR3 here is CASSEDRGSNEQYF. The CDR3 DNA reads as TGTGCCAGCAGTGAGGACAGGGGAAGCAACGAGCAGTACTTC.

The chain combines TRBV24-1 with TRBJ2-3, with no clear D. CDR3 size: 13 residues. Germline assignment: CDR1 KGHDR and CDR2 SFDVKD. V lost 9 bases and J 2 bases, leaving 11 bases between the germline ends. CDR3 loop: CATSSVHTDTQYF. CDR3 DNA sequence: TGTGCCACCTCCTCCGTCCACACAGATACGCAGTATTTT.

The CDR3 here is CASRLFPSTEAFF. CDR3 in DNA: TGTGCCAGCAGGCTTTTTCCGAGCACTGAAGCTTTCTTT. This chain uses TRBV3-1 with TRBJ1-1; D ambiguous. Trimming cost V 6 bases and J 4 bases, with 12 bases left between them. The CDR3 has 13 amino acids. Per the germline V gene, CDR1 is LGHDT and CDR2 is YNNKEL (reference sequence).

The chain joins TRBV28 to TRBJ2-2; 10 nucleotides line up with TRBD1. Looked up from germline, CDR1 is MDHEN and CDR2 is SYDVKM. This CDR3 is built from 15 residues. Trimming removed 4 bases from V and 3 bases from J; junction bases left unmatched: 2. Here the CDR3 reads CASSSGTGDTGELFF. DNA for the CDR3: TGTGCCAGCAGTTCGGGGACAGGGGACACCGGGGAGCTGTTTTTT.

DNA for the CDR3: TGTGCCAGCAGTTATGGGCTAGCGGGAGACAATGAGCAGTTCTTC. Amino acids: CASSYGLAGDNEQFF. The chain carries TRBV6-2 or TRBV6-3 and TRBJ2-1; 10 bases match TRBD2. The CDR3 runs to 15 residues. J lost 5 bases, V lost 3 bases, and 4 bases had no gene match. The germline CDR1 and CDR2 sequences are MNHEY and SVGEGT.

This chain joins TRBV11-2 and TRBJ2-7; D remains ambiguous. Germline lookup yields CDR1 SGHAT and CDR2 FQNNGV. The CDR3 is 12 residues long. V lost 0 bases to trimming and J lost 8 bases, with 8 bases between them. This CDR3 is CASSLDRLQQYF. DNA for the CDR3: TGTGCCAGCAGCTTAGACAGGCTTCAGCAGTACTTC.

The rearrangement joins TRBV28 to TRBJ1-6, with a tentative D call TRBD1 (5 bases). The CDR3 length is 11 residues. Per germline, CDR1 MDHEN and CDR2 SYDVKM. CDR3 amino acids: CVAGRDSPLHF. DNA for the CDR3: TGTGTTGCAGGGAGGGATTCACCCCTCCACTTT.

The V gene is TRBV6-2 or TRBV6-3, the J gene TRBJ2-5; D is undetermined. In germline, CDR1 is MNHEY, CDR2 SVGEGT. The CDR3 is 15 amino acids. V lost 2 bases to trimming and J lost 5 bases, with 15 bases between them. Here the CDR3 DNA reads TGTGCCAGCAGTTACGGTGTGGCTAGATTGGAGACCCAGTACTTC. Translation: CASSYGVARLETQYF.

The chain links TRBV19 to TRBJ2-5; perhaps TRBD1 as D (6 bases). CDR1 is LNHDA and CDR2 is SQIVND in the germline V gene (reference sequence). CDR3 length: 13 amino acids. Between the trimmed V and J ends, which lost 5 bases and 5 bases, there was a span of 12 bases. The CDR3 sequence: CASSRVQGETQYF. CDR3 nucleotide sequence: TGTGCCAGTAGTCGAGTACAGGGTGAGACCCAGTACTTC.

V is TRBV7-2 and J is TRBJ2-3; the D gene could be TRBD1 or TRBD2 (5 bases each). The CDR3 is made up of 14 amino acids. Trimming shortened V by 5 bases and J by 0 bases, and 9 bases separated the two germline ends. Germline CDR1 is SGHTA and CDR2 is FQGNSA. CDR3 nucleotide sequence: TGTGCCAGCAGCCTGGGACGTAGCACAGATACGCAGTATTTT. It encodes CASSLGRSTDTQYF.

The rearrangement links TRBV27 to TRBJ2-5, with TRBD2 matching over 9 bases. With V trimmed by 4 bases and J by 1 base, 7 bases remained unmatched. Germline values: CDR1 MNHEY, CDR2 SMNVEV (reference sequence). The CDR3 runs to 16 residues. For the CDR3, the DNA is TGTGCCAGCAGTTATAGCGGGAGCGGGTTCCAAGAGACCCAGTACTTC. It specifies CASSYSGSGFQETQYF.

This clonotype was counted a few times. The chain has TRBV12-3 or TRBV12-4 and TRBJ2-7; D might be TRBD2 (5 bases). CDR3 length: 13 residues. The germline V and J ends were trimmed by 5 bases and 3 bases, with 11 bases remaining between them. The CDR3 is CASSGLLLYEQYF. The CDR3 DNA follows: TGTGCCAGCAGTGGACTCCTACTCTACGAGCAGTACTTC.

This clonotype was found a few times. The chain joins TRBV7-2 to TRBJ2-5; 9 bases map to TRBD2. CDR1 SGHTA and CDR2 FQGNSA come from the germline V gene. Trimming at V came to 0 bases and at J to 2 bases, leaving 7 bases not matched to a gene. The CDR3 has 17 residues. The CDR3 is CASSLAPTSGSQETQYF. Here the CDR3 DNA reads TGTGCCAGCAGCTTAGCCCCGACTAGCGGTTCTCAAGAGACCCAGTACTTC.

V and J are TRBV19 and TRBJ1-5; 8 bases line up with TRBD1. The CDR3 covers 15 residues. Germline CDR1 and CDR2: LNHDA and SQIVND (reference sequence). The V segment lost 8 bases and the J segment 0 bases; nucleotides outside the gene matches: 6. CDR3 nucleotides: TGTGCCAGTGAGGACAGGGCACTTAGCAATCAGCCCCAGCATTTT. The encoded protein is CASEDRALSNQPQHF. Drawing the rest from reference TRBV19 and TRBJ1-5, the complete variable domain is DGGITQSPKYLFRKEGQNVTLSCEQNLNHDAMYWYRQDPGQGLRLIYYSQIVNDFQKGDIAEGYSVSREKKESFPLTVTSAQKNPTAFYLCASEDRALSNQPQHFGDGTRLSIL.

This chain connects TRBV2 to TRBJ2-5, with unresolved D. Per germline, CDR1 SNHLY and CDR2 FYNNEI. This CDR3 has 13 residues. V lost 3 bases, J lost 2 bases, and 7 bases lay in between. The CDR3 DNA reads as TGTGCCAGCAGTGAGAGCCAACAAGAGACCCAGTACTTC. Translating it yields CASSESQQETQYF. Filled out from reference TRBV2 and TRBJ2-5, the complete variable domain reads EPEVTQTPSHQVTQMGQEVILRCVPISNHLYFYWYRQILGQKVEFLVSFYNNEISEKSEIFDDQFSVERPDGSNFTLKIRSTKLEDSAMYFCASSESQQETQYFGPGTRLLVL.

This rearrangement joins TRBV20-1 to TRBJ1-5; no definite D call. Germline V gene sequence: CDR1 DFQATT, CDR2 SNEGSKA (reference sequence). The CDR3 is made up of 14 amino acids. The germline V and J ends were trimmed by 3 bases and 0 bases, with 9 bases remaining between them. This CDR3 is CSARAGNSNQPQHF. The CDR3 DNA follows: TGCAGTGCTAGGGCCGGGAATAGCAATCAGCCCCAGCATTTT.

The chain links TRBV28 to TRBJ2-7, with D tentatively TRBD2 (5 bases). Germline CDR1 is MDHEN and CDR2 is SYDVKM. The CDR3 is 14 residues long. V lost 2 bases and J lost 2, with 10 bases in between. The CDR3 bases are TGTGCCAGCAGTTTACAGCGGACCGCCTACGAGCAGTACTTC. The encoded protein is CASSLQRTAYEQYF.

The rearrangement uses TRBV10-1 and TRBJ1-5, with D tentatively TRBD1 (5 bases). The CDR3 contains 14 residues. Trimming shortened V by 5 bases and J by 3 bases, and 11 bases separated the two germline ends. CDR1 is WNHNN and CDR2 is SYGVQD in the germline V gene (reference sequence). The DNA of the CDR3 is TGCGCCAGCAGTTTAGACAGCTTCAATCAGCCCCAGCATTTT. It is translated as CASSLDSFNQPQHF.

The CDR3 is CASGKSDRMDTIFYNSPLHF. Written as DNA, the CDR3 is TGTGCCAGCGGCAAGTCAGACAGGATGGATACGATCTTTTATAATTCACCCCTCCACTTT. V is TRBV27 and J is TRBJ1-6; D is perhaps TRBD1 (6 bases). V lost 8 bases and J 4 bases, leaving 30 bases between the germline ends. This CDR3 has 20 amino acids. Germline V gene lookup returns CDR1 MNHEY and CDR2 SMNVEV (reference sequence).

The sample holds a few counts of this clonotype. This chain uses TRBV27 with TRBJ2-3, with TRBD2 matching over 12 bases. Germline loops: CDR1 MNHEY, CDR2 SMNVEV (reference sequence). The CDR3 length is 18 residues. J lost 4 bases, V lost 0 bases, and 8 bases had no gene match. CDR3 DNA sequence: TGTGCCAGCAGTTTATCCCCCGGGTCTAGCGGGAGGGCAGATACGCAGTATTTT. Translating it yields CASSLSPGSSGRADTQYF.